This TCR beta chain came from a study of human T cells and chemical hapten exposure. This CDR3 has 20 residues. Unmatched junction bases numbered 18, after V lost 2 bases and J lost 2 bases. The germline gives CDR1 MNHNS, CDR2 SASEGT. Each CDR3 protein is one row after TCRdb ran MiXCR on the RACE reads. The profile shows a few hundred thousand distinct CDR3 sequences, roughly 6.3% of them singletons. Time point noted: patch test 2, 6 weeks after DPC sensitization. Indicated treatment: therapeutic diphenylcyclopropenone sensitization with weekly scalp DPC. Sequencing was performed on whole blood, taken in connection with sensitization to the hapten diphenylcyclopropenone (DPC). This TCR came from a woman between 18 and 30 years old with alopecia areata. Some clones in this sample may be carry-over from other donors' samples. J is TRBJ1-5 and V is TRBV6-1; 7 nucleotides agree with TRBD1. The CDR3 here is CASSEWIPGQLSVGNQPQHF. CDR3 nucleotide sequence: TGTGCCAGCAGTGAATGGATACCGGGACAGTTGTCCGTCGGCAATCAGCCCCAGCATTTT.